This T cell receptor (beta chain) is from a study of Ad26.COV2.S vaccination and SARS-CoV-2 variants. Here immunoSEQ multiplex PCR was the method, and the copy in TCRdb shows in-frame clones only, minus some. The sample shows 300,000 to 450,000 clones, around 90% of them seen only once. The CDR3 length is 14 residues. V was trimmed by 6 bases and J by 6 bases, leaving 15 bases between them. Per germline, CDR1 LNHDA and CDR2 SQIVND (reference sequence). The TCR comes from a human donor who had recovered from COVID-19. The genes are TRBV19 and TRBJ2-1; D is perhaps TRBD1 (5 bases). The sample in question was peripheral blood, obtained after recovery from COVID-19. This chain's CDR3 is CASRHLQGSNEQFF. The CDR3 region has the DNA TGTGCCAGTAGACACCTCCAGGGAAGCAATGAGCAGTTCTTC.